The clone carrying this T cell receptor (beta chain) was observed a handful of times. Its antigen is unknown. These data are taken from a study of CD8+ T cells in alopecia areata. Study-wide context: Treated individuals took tofacitinib by mouth, 5 to 10 mg twice daily.

The V and J ends lost 5 bases and 4 bases, in that order; junction bases with no gene match: 9. This CDR3 is 15 amino acids long. Germline CDR1 PRHDT, CDR2 FYEKMQ (reference sequence). Extracted from the samples, RNA was reverse transcribed into cDNA to serve as the sequencing template. Here immunoSEQ multiplex PCR was the method, and the copy in TCRdb shows in-frame clones only, minus some. The repertoire consists of 150,000 to 200,000 clones, with roughly 50% occurring once and the leading ten covering 10% to 13%. General study points: Having one nonresponder leaves uncertain how baseline CD8+ expansion relates to response.

Specified treatment: oral pan-JAK inhibitor, 5-10 mg twice daily. This TCR came from a human donor with alopecia areata. The material sequenced was CD8+ T cells sorted from blood, taken at week 24, from a patient treated with tofacitinib. The chain has TRBV13 and TRBJ2-3; 7 nucleotides match TRBD1. The CDR3 nucleotides read TGTGCCAGCAGCACCGGGACAGAGGACGCAGATACGCAGTATTTT. Protein product: CASSTGTEDADTQYF.